What follows describes a single TCR beta chain. Its antigen is still unknown. This may come from a read error, since a much larger clone is one base off. Here the CDR3 omits its conserved ending phenylalanine or tryptophan, so a read error is the likely source. Transcripts of RNA were the source for amplifying TCR beta CDR3 regions. Investigators did first-round RT-PCR with HTBI primers, then second-round multiplex PCR. One entry per CDR3 protein results from TCRdb running MiXCR on the multiplex PCR reads. The profile shows about 40,000 distinct CDR3 sequences, 45% to 60% of them singletons. The sample comes from a study of Graves' ophthalmopathy and Graves' hyperthyroidism. General study findings and limits: Sensitivity reached more than 70% and specificity 72.22% when the model predicted ophthalmopathy progression.

This CDR3 is built from 15 residues. The V end was cut by 1 base, the J end by 3 bases, with 11 bases between. Sequencing used peripheral blood. The origin of this receptor is an adult man with Graves' ophthalmopathy. This chain uses TRBV12-3 or TRBV12-4 with TRBJ2-3; D is uncertain. The CDR3 nucleotides read TGTGCCAGCAGTTTAGGCGGTATGGGGACAGATACGCAGTATCTT. Translated: CASSLGGMGTDTQYL.